This entry describes one TCR beta chain. The record originates from a study of control samples from healthy donors and cancer patients. Trimming took 5 bases from V and 7 from J, leaving 18 bases between them. Germline values: CDR1 SGHVS, CDR2 FNYEAQ. The CDR3 spans 15 residues. The table came from immunoSEQ multiplex PCR; TCRdb's copy has only in-frame clones and leaves some out. The profile covers roughly 120,000 clones, with 85% to 95% appearing a single time and roughly 2.6% taken by the ten largest. This TCR was recovered from a man between 25 and 39 years old in good health. The chain links TRBV7-6 to TRBJ2-1; TRBD1 or TRBD2 may be the D gene (5 bases each). Sequencing input: blood. CDR3 in DNA: TGTGCCAGCAGCGCCGGGTGGGGGACCCCAAATGAGCAGTTCTTC. Protein sequence: CASSAGWGTPNEQFF.